Presented here are 19 T cell receptor beta chains from one specimen sequenced in a study of CD8+ T cells in alopecia areata. RNA extraction and reverse transcription yielded cDNA as sequencing template. The assay was immunoSEQ multiplex PCR, and TCRdb's table has in-frame clones only and misses some. This sample shows around 300,000 clones and no singletons; roughly 1.2% rests with the ten largest. Markers including CD4, CD8alpha, NKG2D and NKG2ACE guided sorting of pooled cutaneous lymph node cells. Sequenced material: CD4+ T cells sorted from a lymph node. The source is a C3H/HeJ mouse with alopecia areata. The mice in this strain carry MHC haplotype H2-k.

Regarding this clone: The genes are named according to mouse. Sequencing ends 4 residues short of the CDR3 end; the germline J gene provides the rest. This chain links TRBV19 with TRBJ2-1; D may be TRBD2 (5 bases). Trimming stripped 6 bases from V and 0 bases from J, with 13 bases between. The germline CDR1 and CDR2 sequences are FNHDT and SITEND (reference sequence). This CDR3 region has 15 residues. Incomplete CDR3 DNA: TGTGCCAGCACCCCGGCTGGGTATAACTATGCT. Protein sequence: CASTPAGYNYA. The whole CDR3 protein is CASTPAGYNYAEQFF.

As regards this clone: Being one base from a much bigger clone, this may be a read error. The genes are named according to mouse. The read stops 3 residues short of the end of the CDR3; the missing end is completed from the germline J gene. This sequence joins TRBV13-1 and TRBJ1-6, with 7 bases lining up with TRBD1. TRBJ1-6 is given ORF status, its function remaining uncertain. Germline V gene sequence: CDR1 NSHNY, CDR2 SYGAGN. This CDR3 region has 13 residues. The ends lost 8 bases at V and 3 bases at J; junction bases unmatched: 2. The CDR3 bases that were read are TGTGCCAGAAGGGACAGCTATAATTCGCCC. Amino acid sequence: CARRDSYNSP. The CDR3 as a whole reads CARRDSYNSPLYF.

This clone was detected only a few times. Gene names and germline refer to mouse. Coverage ceases 4 residues before the CDR3 finishes, and the germline J gene fills in the end. Other nucleotide sequences from this sample produce the same CDR3. The chain combines TRBV13-1 with TRBJ2-5; 7 bases are a match to TRBD1. CDR1 NSHNY and CDR2 SYGAGN come from the germline V gene. The CDR3 runs 12 residues. Partial CDR3 DNA: TGTGCCAGCAGTCGACAGGGAGAC. This codes for CASSRQGD. The full CDR3 is CASSRQGDTQYF.

As to this clone: Mouse germline and gene names are used. The read ends 4 residues shy of where the CDR3 ends; the end is completed using the germline J gene. The rearrangement uses TRBV5 and TRBJ2-1, with a weak D call TRBD1 (6 bases). The germline CDR1 and CDR2 sequences are LGHNA and YNLKQL (reference sequence). The ends were cut back, 4 bases at V and 4 bases at J, with 11 bases in the middle. This CDR3 comprises 14 residues. The DNA read from the CDR3 is TGTGCCAGCAGCCCCCGGGACAATTATGCT. It yields the protein CASSPRDNYA. The complete CDR3 protein is CASSPRDNYAEQFF.

This clone has a handful of counts. Gene labels here are mouse ones. The read ends 3 residues shy of where the CDR3 ends; the end is completed using the germline J gene. J is TRBJ1-6 and V is TRBV1; tentatively, D is TRBD1 (6 bases). TRBJ1-6 is an ORF; its function is uncertain. Per germline, CDR1 NSQYPW and CDR2 LRSPGD (reference sequence). The germline V and J ends were trimmed by 0 bases and 0 bases, with 12 bases remaining between them. The CDR3 is 18 amino acids. CDR3 protein: CTCSADPGQNSYNSPLYF. The sequenced part of the CDR3 DNA is TGCACCTGCAGTGCAGATCCGGGACAAAATTCCTATAATTCGCCC.

In its sample, this clone was seen a few times. These gene names are mouse names. The read ends 4 residues before the CDR3 terminus; that terminus is restored from the germline J gene. This chain joins TRBV13-2 and TRBJ2-5, with 7 bases identical to TRBD1. Germline lookup yields CDR1 NNHNN and CDR2 SYGAGS (reference sequence). The CDR3 consists of 13 residues. The covered CDR3 bases are TGTGCCAGCGGGACAACAGGGGCGGAC. As protein: CASGTTGAD. The whole CDR3 sequence is CASGTTGADTQYF.

To note about this clone: These gene names are mouse names. The CDR3 end falls 4 residues outside the read, so it is completed with the germline J gene. Other DNA sequences in this specimen translate into the identical CDR3. V gene TRBV13-2 combines with J gene TRBJ2-5; 9 bases are shared with TRBD2. Germline V gene data show CDR1 as NNHNN and CDR2 as SYGAGS (reference sequence). CDR3 length: 16 amino acids. J gave up 0 bases and V 0 bases, and 2 bases lay outside the gene matches. The sequenced CDR3 bases are TGTGCCAGCGGTGATGCCTGGGGGGGTAACCAAGAC. This codes for CASGDAWGGNQD. The entire CDR3 protein is CASGDAWGGNQDTQYF.

This clone was recorded a few times. These gene names are mouse names. The read is 4 residues too short to cover the CDR3 end, so that end is filled in from the germline J gene. V and J are TRBV13-2 and TRBJ2-1; 7 bases map to TRBD1. CDR3 size: 14 residues. CDR1 is NNHNN and CDR2 is SYGAGS in the germline V gene (reference sequence). The V gene end was trimmed by 2 bases and the J gene end by 5 bases; junction bases not matched to a gene: 4. This chain's CDR3 is CASGEQGRHAEQFF. CDR3 bases read: TGTGCCAGCGGTGAACAGGGGAGGCATGCT.

This clone was detected only a few times. The germline and genes are mouse ones. The CDR3 is cut off 4 residues early in the read; its end comes from the germline J gene. V usage is TRBV31 and J usage is TRBJ1-1, with a tentative D call TRBD1 (6 bases). Trimming removed 1 base from V and 0 bases from J, with 12 bases in between. CDR1 is GKSSPN, CDR2 SITVG, per germline. The CDR3 covers 15 residues. Partial CDR3 DNA: TGTGCCTGGAGTCGAATCGGACAGACAAACACA. Translating gives CAWSRIGQTNT. The complete CDR3 reads CAWSRIGQTNTEVFF.

In its sample, this clone was seen a few times. Genes here carry mouse names. The CDR3 end falls 4 residues outside the read, so it is completed with the germline J gene. Other DNA sequences within the sample encode an identical CDR3. The chain couples TRBV13-2 to TRBJ2-5, with 7 bases fitting TRBD2. Germline-derived CDR1 and CDR2 are NNHNN and SYGAGS (reference sequence). The CDR3 is made up of 13 amino acids. After removal of 3 bases from V and 2 bases from J, the junction contained 0 bases not matched to a gene. CDR3 loop: CASGAGGQDTQYF. CDR3 bases read: TGTGCCAGCGGTGCTGGGGGCCAAGAC.

On this clone: Genes and germline are mouse. The missing CDR3 end, 4 residues past where the read stops, is filled in from the germline J gene. The V call is TRBV13-1, the J call TRBJ2-1; D not resolved. Germline V gene sequence: CDR1 NSHNY, CDR2 SYGAGN. This CDR3 comprises 13 residues. The ends were cut back, 3 bases at V and 1 base at J, with 5 bases in the middle. The CDR3 here is CASSATNYAEQFF. Partial CDR3 DNA: TGTGCCAGCAGTGCGACAAACTATGCT.

Worth noting for this clone: Gene names and germline match the mouse. The CDR3 is cut off 4 residues early in the read; its end comes from the germline J gene. Different DNA sequences within this sample yield the same CDR3. The V gene is TRBV19, the J gene TRBJ2-7, with 7 bases fitting TRBD2. V shed 1 base and J 3 bases; nucleotides not matched to a gene: 1. CDR1 and CDR2 (germline): FNHDT, SITEND (reference sequence). The CDR3 is made up of 13 amino acids. CDR3 amino acids: CASSILGDYEQYF. The covered CDR3 bases are TGTGCCAGCAGTATACTGGGGGACTAT.

Comment on this clone: Each gene name is a mouse one. The read falls 4 residues short of the CDR3 end, and the missing part is taken from the germline J gene. V and J are TRBV13-3 and TRBJ1-1, with a weak D call TRBD1 (5 bases). V was shortened by 0 bases and J by 3 bases, with 6 bases between the two germline ends. Germline CDR1 reads NNHDY; CDR2 reads SYVADS. The CDR3 sequence is 13 residues long. The covered CDR3 bases are TGTGCCAGCAGTGATGGGGGGGACACA. This gives the protein CASSDGGDT. The CDR3 reads in full as CASSDGGDTEVFF.

The sample holds a few counts of this clone. Gene labels here are mouse ones. The sequenced CDR3 bases are TGTGCCAGCAGTATGAGGGGGTCAAACTCC. Translation gives CASSMRGSNS. The entire CDR3 reads CASSMRGSNSDYTF. The gene calls are TRBV19 and TRBJ1-2; a weak D match, TRBD1 (6 bases). The read is 4 residues too short to cover the CDR3 end, so that end is filled in from the germline J gene. CDR3 size: 14 residues. Germline V gives CDR1 FNHDT, CDR2 SITEND (reference sequence). V lost 2 bases and J lost 0, with 8 bases in between.

This clone was counted between two and nine times. These gene names are mouse names. The read finishes 4 residues shy of the CDR3 end, and the germline J gene is used to complete it. The same CDR3 is also encoded by other DNA sequences in this sample. The rearrangement joins TRBV13-2 to TRBJ2-1; 9 bases align to TRBD1. V gave up 0 bases and J gave up 3 bases; unmatched junction bases: 1. CDR3 length equals 15 residues. CDR1 and CDR2 (germline): NNHNN, SYGAGS (reference sequence). CDR3 DNA, as far as it was read: TGTGCCAGCGGTGATGCGACAGGGGGCTATGCT. Translating gives CASGDATGGYA. The whole CDR3 reads CASGDATGGYAEQFF.

This clone was observed a handful of times. The germline and genes are mouse ones. The read terminates 4 residues before the CDR3 end, so the remaining end is supplied by the germline J gene. The chain joins TRBV5 to TRBJ1-2, with 7 bases fitting TRBD1. V lost 0 bases and J lost 1; bases outside the gene matches: 2. This CDR3 spans 15 amino acids. Germline CDR1 reads LGHNA; CDR2 reads YNLKQL (reference sequence). The CDR3 is CASSQDWDRNSDYTF. CDR3 bases read: TGTGCCAGCAGCCAAGATTGGGACAGAAACTCC.

About this clone: The gene names here belong to mouse. The sequenced fragment ends 4 residues before the CDR3 boundary, so the rest is inferred from the germline J gene. The chain carries TRBV12-1 and TRBJ1-2, with a possible D match to TRBD1 (6 bases). Per germline, CDR1 SGHSN and CDR2 HYEKVE. V lost 1 base to trimming and J lost 2 bases, with 25 bases between them. This CDR3 has 19 amino acids. This chain's CDR3 is CASSLSPHPHREGNSDYTF. The sequenced CDR3 bases are TGTGCCAGCTCTCTTTCCCCTCATCCACACAGGGAGGGGAACTCC.

This clone has only a few counts. Gene names denote mouse genes. The sequenced fragment ends 4 residues before the CDR3 boundary, so the rest is inferred from the germline J gene. The chain combines TRBV13-3 with TRBJ1-2, with TRBD1 as a possible D gene (5 bases). Germline-derived CDR1 and CDR2 are NNHDY and SYVADS. This CDR3 comprises 12 residues. The CDR3 is CASSDLGDDYTF. The sequenced CDR3 bases are TGTGCCAGCAGTGACTTGGGGGAC.

Remarks on this clone: Gene labels here are mouse ones. The CDR3 is cut off 4 residues early in the read; its end comes from the germline J gene. This CDR3 is also generated by other DNA sequences in the sample. The chain is built from TRBV19 and TRBJ2-7; TRBD1 matches 10 bases. The CDR3 has 13 amino acids. Germline CDR1 is FNHDT and CDR2 is SITEND (reference sequence). Trimming took 5 bases from V and 3 from J; bases not matched to a gene: 2. Here the CDR3 reads CASRRDRGYEQYF. CDR3 DNA, as far as it was read: TGTGCCAGCAGACGGGACAGGGGCTAT. Filled out from reference TRBV19 and TRBJ2-7, the complete variable domain reads GGIITQTPKFLIGQEGQKLTLKCQQNFNHDTMYWYRQDSGKGLRLIYYSITENDLQKGDLSEGYDASREKKSSFSLTVTSAQKNEMAVFLCASRRDRGYEQYFGPGTRLTVL.